The 13 T cell receptor beta chains below all came from one sample that was sequenced in a study of tumor-infiltrating lymphocytes in primary liver carcinoma. Unsorted bulk tissue (roughly 17-33 mg) underwent RNA and DNA co-extraction. A constant-region primer served to make TCR beta cDNA from approximately 490 ng total RNA. Library construction for TCR beta comprised three nested multiplex PCR rounds performed with slightly modified ARM-PCR. Researchers ran the first two PCR rounds for roughly 11 cycles each with TRBV1-TRBV30 forward primers and a C-beta reverse primer. TCRdb reanalysed the multiplex PCR reads using MiXCR and keeps one entry per CDR3 protein. There are over 100,000 distinct CDR3 sequences in the sample; nearly 70% occur only once, and about 8% lies in the top ten. The specimen was tumor-adjacent normal liver tissue. The receptors were gathered from an older woman with primary liver carcinoma and hepatitis B virus infection.

About this clonotype itself: Because the CDR3 is missing its conserved closing phenylalanine or tryptophan, this is likely a read error. This rearrangement joins TRBV10-2 to TRBJ1-4; no firm D call. The CDR3 has 13 amino acids. From germline, CDR1 is WSHSY and CDR2 SAAADI. Trimming pared 6 bases from V and 8 bases from J, leaving 13 bases between. The CDR3 loop is CASRSERREKLFC. The CDR3 DNA sequence: TGCGCCAGCAGATCCGAACGGAGGGAAAAACTGTTTTGT.

This clonotype showed up many times. One junction end does not reproduce the germline sequence, and a read error may be involved. This chain connects TRBV30 to TRBJ2-5, with 9 bases aligning to TRBD1. The CDR3 contains 11 residues. Germline V lookup: CDR1 GTSNPN, CDR2 SVGIG (reference sequence). CDR3 nucleotide sequence: TGTGCCTGGAGGGATAACAGGGGGCTCGGATTC. As protein: CAWRDNRGLGF.

In regard to this clonotype: It is likely a read error, because the conserved phenylalanine at the end of the CDR3 is missing. V usage is TRBV6-1 and J usage is TRBJ1-5; 10 nucleotides align to TRBD1. The CDR3 has 15 residues. CDR1 is MNHNS, CDR2 SASEGT, per germline. Written as DNA, the CDR3 is TGTGCCAGCAGTGGCTGGGGGACAGGGGATCAGTCCCAGCATCTT. Amino acid sequence: CASSGWGTGDQSQHL.

This clonotype was picked up a small number of times. A much larger clone sits a single nucleotide away, making a read error possible. The rearrangement links TRBV6-5 to TRBJ2-5, with no clear D. The germline V gene encodes CDR1 MNHEY and CDR2 SVGAGI. The CDR3 length is 14 residues. DNA for the CDR3: TGTGCCAGCAAACATGGGCAGGTCGGAGAGACCCGGTACTTC. This gives the protein CASKHGQVGETRYF.

V and J are TRBV7-9 and TRBJ2-7, with a tentative D call TRBD1 (6 bases). V lost 5 bases, J lost 8 bases, and 25 bases lay in between. The CDR3 runs 16 residues. Looked up from germline, CDR1 is SEHNR and CDR2 is FQNEAQ (reference sequence). The CDR3 DNA is TGTGCCAGCAGCCGACTTCTTGGTGTCAGGGGTGGCAAGCAGTACTTC. Translating gives CASSRLLGVRGGKQYF.

The count of this clonotype is one. The chain joins TRBV7-8 to TRBJ2-3, with 7 bases that match TRBD1. The closer fit of TRBJ1-5 to the DNA end suggests the J call may be wrong. This CDR3 comprises 20 residues. The germline V gene encodes CDR1 SGHVS and CDR2 FQNEAQ. In nucleotides, the CDR3 is TGTGCCAGCAGGTCCCCACTCGTCAGGGGGGGTTTGAGGCGCACAGATACGCAGCATTTT. Its protein product is CASRSPLVRGGLRRTDTQHF.

The table lists this clonotype with many counts. The CDR3 coding sequence is TGTGCCAGCAGCCCGCGGACTGTGAACACTGAAGCTTTCTTT. This gives the protein CASSPRTVNTEAFF. This chain joins TRBV5-4 and TRBJ1-1; D is uncertain. Germline V lookup: CDR1 SGHNT, CDR2 YYREEE (reference sequence). Trimming removed 4 bases from V and 0 bases from J, with 10 bases in between. The CDR3 is made up of 14 amino acids.

Remarks on this clonotype: One end of the junction is discordant with germline, which a read error may explain. This chain links TRBV11-2 with TRBJ2-7; 11 nucleotides agree with TRBD2. The CDR3 is 13 amino acids. Germline CDR1 and CDR2: SGHAT and FQNNGV. The chain's CDR3 is CASSLTSGSERYF. CDR3 bases: TGTGCCAGTAGCTTAACTAGCGGGAGCGAACGGTACTTC. Combining the CDR3 with reference TRBV11-2 and TRBJ2-7 gives the whole variable domain EAGVAQSPRYKIIEKRQSVAFWCNPISGHATLYWYQQILGQGPKLLIQFQNNGVVDDSQLPKDRFSAERLKGVDSTLKIQPAKLEDSAVYLCASSLTSGSERYFGPGTRLTVT.

On this clonotype: The junction departs from the called germline gene at one end, perhaps through a read error. The V gene is TRBV29-1, the J gene TRBJ2-7; TRBD2 aligns across 11 bases. This CDR3 is built from 14 residues. Germline-derived CDR1 and CDR2 are SQVTM and ANQGSEA. The CDR3 nucleotides read TGCCGCGTTGATTTAGCGGGAGGGCCGAAAGAGCATTACTTC. This translates into CRVDLAGGPKEHYF.

In regard to this clonotype: One junction end does not reproduce the germline sequence, and a read error may be involved. V and J are TRBV12-3 or TRBV12-4 and TRBJ2-3, with 13 bases identical to TRBD2. The CDR3 contains 16 residues. In DNA form, the CDR3 reads TGTGCTAGCAGCCGACTAGCGGGAGGATTGTTAGATACGCAGTATTTT. It encodes CASSRLAGGLLDTQYF.

This clonotype showed up just once. CDR3 nucleotides: TGTGCCAGCAACCGTAGCACTGAAGCTTTCTTT. It codes for CASNRSTEAFF. This chain links TRBV12-3 or TRBV12-4 with TRBJ1-1; D gene ambiguous. Deletions cut 7 bases from V and 4 bases from J, with 7 bases between. The CDR3 has 11 residues.

As concerns this clonotype: This clone may be a read error of a much larger clone one base away. V usage is TRBV6-2 or TRBV6-3 and J usage is TRBJ2-5, with 7 positions matching TRBD1. The germline V gene encodes CDR1 MNHEY and CDR2 SVGEGT. CDR3 length equals 12 residues. V was pared by 10 bases and J by 10 bases, with 12 bases of the junction left unmatched. The CDR3 DNA sequence: TGTGCCACCAGACAGGGTGTAAAGATCCAGTACTTC. It codes for CATRQGVKIQYF.

This chain links TRBV11-2 with TRBJ2-7, with D tentatively TRBD1 (5 bases). The CDR3 is 15 amino acids. In germline, CDR1 is SGHAT, CDR2 FQNNGV. DNA of the CDR3: TGTAGCAGTAGCTTAGACAGAGCGTTAACCTACGAGCAGTACTTC. Its translation is CSSSLDRALTYEQYF.